One and the same sample provided the 20 T cell receptor beta chains below, sequenced in a study of CD8+ T cells in alopecia areata. RNA extraction was followed by reverse transcription into cDNA, which acted as the sequencing template. Clones were sequenced by immunoSEQ multiplex PCR, and TCRdb holds only the in-frame ones, with some missing. The table records about 180,000 clones, approximately 59% of them present only once. This sample comprised CD4+ T cells sorted from blood, obtained at week 0. The source of these receptors is a human donor with alopecia areata.

The V gene is TRBV30, the J gene TRBJ1-1; D unclear. Trimming removed 8 bases at V and 1 base at J, with 14 bases between. CDR1 GTSNPN and CDR2 SVGIG come from the germline V gene (reference sequence). The CDR3 is 13 amino acids. CDR3 region: CANTPGGNTEAFF. DNA of the CDR3: TGTGCCAATACCCCCGGTGGGAACACTGAAGCTTTCTTT.

The chain couples TRBV10-3 to TRBJ1-5; 7 bases map to TRBD1. The V gene's germline CDR1 is ENHRY and CDR2 SYGVKD. CDR3 size: 13 residues. Trimming cost V 7 bases and J 7 bases; bases outside gene matches: 7. The CDR3 DNA is TGTGCCATCAAGGAAGGGGGCGGGCAGCCCCAGCATTTT. Its translation: CAIKEGGGQPQHF.

A few counts support this clone. The V and J genes are TRBV7-2 and TRBJ2-2, with 8 bases aligning to TRBD1. With V trimmed by 1 base and J by 10 bases, 8 bases remained unmatched. Germline values: CDR1 SGHTA, CDR2 FQGNSA. The CDR3 loop spans 15 amino acids. This CDR3 is CASSLGARRGLELFF. For the CDR3, the DNA is TGTGCCAGCAGCTTAGGGGCTCGCAGGGGGCTGGAGCTGTTTTTT.

The chain recombines TRBV15 with TRBJ2-5; a possible D gene is TRBD1 (5 bases). The germline CDR1 and CDR2 sequences are LNHNV and YYDKDF (reference sequence). The length of the CDR3 is 16 residues. The V end was cut by 1 base, the J end by 3 bases, with 15 bases between. CDR3 residues: CATSRARGTIKETQYF. The CDR3 DNA is TGTGCCACCAGCAGAGCTAGGGGAACAATTAAAGAGACCCAGTACTTC.

J is TRBJ1-5 and V is TRBV2, with D possibly being TRBD1 (5 bases). Germline V CDR1 and CDR2: SNHLY, FYNNEI. Trimming took 0 bases from V and 9 from J, leaving 15 bases between them. The CDR3 is made up of 15 amino acids. The chain's CDR3 is CASSEAKGVGRPQHF. The CDR3 region has the DNA TGTGCCAGCAGTGAAGCCAAGGGAGTGGGGCGGCCCCAGCATTTT.

The genes are TRBV30 and TRBJ1-4, with TRBD1 identical over 7 bases. Looked up from germline, CDR1 is GTSNPN and CDR2 is SVGIG (reference sequence). The V segment lost 0 bases and the J segment 5 bases; nucleotides outside the gene matches: 6. CDR3 length equals 15 residues. The CDR3 region has the DNA TGTGCCTGGAGTGTAATAACAGGGGCAAATGAAAAACTGTTTTTT. It codes for CAWSVITGANEKLFF.

This clone was detected once. V usage is TRBV2 and J usage is TRBJ2-7; maybe TRBD2 (7 bases). Germline values: CDR1 SNHLY, CDR2 FYNNEI. The CDR3 has 13 residues. Trimming pared 6 bases from V and 3 bases from J, leaving 12 bases between. For the CDR3, the DNA is TGTGCCAGCAGCGGGGGGCGGAGCTACGAGCAGTACTTC. This translates into CASSGGRSYEQYF. Supplemented by reference TRBV2 and TRBJ2-7, the full variable domain reads EPEVTQTPSHQVTQMGQEVILRCVPISNHLYFYWYRQILGQKVEFLVSFYNNEISEKSEIFDDQFSVERPDGSNFTLKIRSTKLEDSAMYFCASSGGRSYEQYFGPGTRLTVT.

The J gene is TRBJ1-5, the V gene TRBV18; weak D call: TRBD1 (6 bases). The V and J ends lost 2 bases and 5 bases respectively, with 13 bases between them. Germline V gene sequence: CDR1 KGHSH, CDR2 LQKENI. CDR3 length equals 15 residues. CDR3 in DNA: TGTGCCAGCTCACCAATTGGGGGCGCCGATCAGCCCCAGCATTTT. Translation gives CASSPIGGADQPQHF.

This clone is a singleton in its sample. The chain links TRBV13 to TRBJ1-2; perhaps TRBD1 as D (6 bases). The V gene's germline CDR1 is PRHDT and CDR2 FYEKMQ (reference sequence). V lost 3 bases and J 4 bases, leaving 9 bases between the germline ends. There are 13 residues in the CDR3. The CDR3 region is CASSFQGSYGYTF. The CDR3 DNA reads as TGTGCCAGCAGCTTCCAGGGGTCCTATGGCTACACCTTC.

The chain is built from TRBV7-2 and TRBJ2-7; 7 positions match TRBD2. The CDR3 spans 15 residues. V gave up 5 bases and J gave up 4 bases; unmatched junction bases: 11. The germline gives CDR1 SGHTA, CDR2 FQGNSA. CDR3 DNA sequence: TGTGCCAGCAGCCCGGTTCTAGCGGTCTCTTACGAGCAGTACTTC. Protein product: CASSPVLAVSYEQYF.

V usage is TRBV29-1 and J usage is TRBJ2-1, with TRBD1 identical over 12 bases. CDR1 is SQVTM, CDR2 ANQGSEA, per germline. This CDR3 region has 15 residues. J was trimmed by 4 bases and V by 6 bases; bases with no gene match: 7. Written as DNA, the CDR3 is TGCAGCGTCGATCCGGGACAGGGGGCTTACAATGAGCAGTTCTTC. Protein: CSVDPGQGAYNEQFF.

The chain is built from TRBV29-1 and TRBJ1-1; 8 nucleotides align to TRBD1. From germline, CDR1 is SQVTM and CDR2 ANQGSEA. This CDR3 has 15 amino acids. Losses at the gene ends were 0 bases for V and 5 bases for J; bases not matched to a gene: 8. The CDR3 bases are TGCAGCGTTGAAGATAGACAGGGGCGTTGGACTGAAGCTTTCTTT. This sequence encodes CSVEDRQGRWTEAFF.

The chain has TRBV7-2 and TRBJ1-1; D gene uncertain. The CDR3 is 14 amino acids. Germline V gene sequence: CDR1 SGHTA, CDR2 FQGNSA. Trimming pared 7 bases from V and 1 base from J, leaving 13 bases between. This CDR3 reads CASIPGPANTEAFF. As DNA, the CDR3 is TGTGCCAGCATCCCCGGGCCGGCGAACACTGAAGCTTTCTTT.

This sequence joins TRBV7-3 and TRBJ2-1, with TRBD2 matching over 7 bases. This CDR3 region has 18 residues. Unmatched junction bases numbered 14, after V lost 2 bases and J lost 4 bases. Germline CDR1 and CDR2: SGHTA and FQGTGA. The CDR3 region is CASSLDFSGLAGYNEQFF. DNA for the CDR3: TGTGCCAGCAGCTTAGATTTTAGCGGGCTAGCTGGGTACAATGAGCAGTTCTTC. Full variable domain (remainder filled in from reference TRBV7-3 and TRBJ2-1): GAGVSQTPSNKVTEKGKYVELRCDPISGHTALYWYRQSLGQGPEFLIYFQGTGAADDSGLPNDRFFAVRPEGSVSTLKIQRTERGDSAVYLCASSLDFSGLAGYNEQFFGPGTRLTVL.

The V call is TRBV10-3, the J call TRBJ2-5; D unresolved. V was cut by 0 bases and J by 7 bases, with 12 bases left in between. CDR1 is ENHRY, CDR2 SYGVKD, per germline. The CDR3 sequence is 14 residues long. The CDR3 coding sequence is TGTGCCATCAGTGAGTCCGCGCCACCCGGGACCCAGTACTTC. Translation: CAISESAPPGTQYF.

The CDR3 loop is CASSQAGDSTDTQYF. In DNA form, the CDR3 reads TGCGCCAGCAGCCAAGCAGGGGATAGCACAGATACGCAGTATTTT. The chain couples TRBV4-1 to TRBJ2-3; D is perhaps TRBD1 (6 bases). Germline V gene lookup returns CDR1 MGHRA and CDR2 YSYEKL. The CDR3 is 15 amino acids. Deletions cut 1 base from V and 0 bases from J, with 8 bases between.

Details on this clone: Other DNA sequences in the sample encode the same CDR3. This chain uses TRBV30 with TRBJ2-3, with 7 bases that match TRBD2. CDR1 is GTSNPN, CDR2 SVGIG, per germline (reference sequence). The ends lost 0 bases at V and 3 bases at J; junction bases unmatched: 3. The CDR3 covers 14 residues. The CDR3: CAWSVGGGTDTQYF. The CDR3 DNA is TGTGCCTGGAGTGTCGGCGGGGGAACAGATACGCAGTATTTT.

This clone was seen once. The rearrangement links TRBV2 to TRBJ2-3; 7 nucleotides align to TRBD1. V trimming: 5 bases; J trimming: 2 bases; junction bases outside the gene matches: 4. CDR1 and CDR2 from the germline V gene are SNHLY and FYNNEI. The CDR3 sequence is 14 residues long. The CDR3, as DNA: TGTGCCAGCAGTCTAGGGGGCTCCACAGATACGCAGTATTTT. The encoded protein is CASSLGGSTDTQYF.

The chain couples TRBV29-1 to TRBJ2-7, with D hard to call. CDR1 and CDR2 (germline): SQVTM, ANQGSEA. The ends were cut back, 5 bases at V and 5 bases at J, with 13 bases in the middle. This CDR3 region has 12 residues. The CDR3 region is CSVLPERDEQYF. The CDR3 DNA follows: TGCAGCGTTCTCCCCGAGCGCGACGAGCAGTACTTC.

V is TRBV4-1 and J is TRBJ2-2; weak D call: TRBD2 (5 bases). This CDR3 has 19 amino acids. Looked up from germline, CDR1 is MGHRA and CDR2 is YSYEKL. V lost 0 bases and J 3 bases, leaving 20 bases between the germline ends. The CDR3: CASSQENGLGLADTGELFF. The DNA of the CDR3 is TGCGCCAGCAGCCAAGAAAACGGACTCGGATTAGCTGACACCGGGGAGCTGTTTTTT.